The sequence of this T cell receptor (beta chain) was determined in a study of identical twins. TCRdb reprocessed the 5' RACE reads via MiXCR and lists one record per CDR3 protein. This table holds roughly 690,000 distinct CDR3 sequences, approximately 6.1% found once. Donors uniformly comprised healthy Caucasians. Study findings and constraints: Models came in too low on out-of-frame TCR alpha sharing in monozygotic twins. Out-of-frame alpha sequences shared between twins exhibited an excess of low generation probability.

This clonotype was seen more than once but under ten times. Its antigen is currently unknown. This receptor was obtained from a man between 18 and 29 years old in good health. The sequenced material came from naive T cells sorted from blood.

DNA of the CDR3: TGTGCCAGCAGTTACAGACAGCTCTCTGGGGCCAACGTCCTGACTTTC. It is translated as CASSYRQLSGANVLTF. This chain uses TRBV6-5 with TRBJ2-6; possible D gene TRBD1, 5 bases. From germline, CDR1 is MNHEY and CDR2 SVGAGI. CDR3 length: 16 amino acids. Trimming took off 2 bases at V and 0 bases at J, with 8 bases between the two ends.